This TCR beta chain was observed in a study of Ad26.COV2.S vaccination and SARS-CoV-2 variants. Findings of the study overall: Among vaccine recipients, spike-specific TCR breadth exceeded that of placebo recipients. The TCR breadth and depth analyses may have produced an underestimate of total T cell responses.

On this clone itself: The target antigen is unknown.

Indicated treatment: about 20 received Ad26.COV2.S at low or high dose, single or two shots; several received placebo; per-sample allocation not given. Samples came from day 63 after the first vaccine or placebo injection. Aged 18-55 years, donor was enrolled in Boston in 2020. Trimming left V 0 bases short and J 3 bases short, with 16 bases between. Germline V lookup: CDR1 SGDLS, CDR2 YYNGEE. The CDR3 runs to 16 residues. TCRdb keeps only in-frame clones here, not all; method: immunoSEQ multiplex PCR. The profile covers hundreds of thousands of clones, with 80% to 95% appearing a single time and 9% to 15% taken by the ten largest.

The clonotype was recovered from a person aged 18-60 years who received the Ad26.COV2.S COVID-19 vaccine or a placebo. The rearrangement uses TRBV9 and TRBJ2-7, with D tentatively TRBD1 (6 bases). This specimen was peripheral blood, taken in a trial of Ad26.COV2.S vaccine versus placebo. The CDR3 spells CASSVDSIGGIYEQYF. CDR3 sequence (DNA): TGTGCCAGCAGCGTAGATAGCATAGGGGGTATCTACGAGCAGTACTTC.